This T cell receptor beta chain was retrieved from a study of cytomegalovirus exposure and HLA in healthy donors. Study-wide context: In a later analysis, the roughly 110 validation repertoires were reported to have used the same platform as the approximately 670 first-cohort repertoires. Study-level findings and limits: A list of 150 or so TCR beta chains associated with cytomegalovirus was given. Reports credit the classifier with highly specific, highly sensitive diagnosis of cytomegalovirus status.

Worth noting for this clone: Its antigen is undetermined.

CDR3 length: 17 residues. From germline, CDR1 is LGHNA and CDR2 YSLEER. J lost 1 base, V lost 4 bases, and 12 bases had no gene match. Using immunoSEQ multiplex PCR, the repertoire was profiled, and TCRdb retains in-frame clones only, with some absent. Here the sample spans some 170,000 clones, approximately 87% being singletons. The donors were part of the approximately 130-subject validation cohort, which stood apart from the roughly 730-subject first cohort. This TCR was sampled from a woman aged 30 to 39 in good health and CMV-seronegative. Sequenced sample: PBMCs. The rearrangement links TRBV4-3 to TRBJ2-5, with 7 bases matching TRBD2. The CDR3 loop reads CASSPLSRGSLQETQYF. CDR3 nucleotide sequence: TGCGCCAGCAGCCCACTCTCGCGGGGGAGCCTCCAAGAGACCCAGTACTTC.